This T cell receptor beta chain appears in the sequencing data of a study of blood T cells in healthy people across ages. Overall study results and limits: When set beside aged donors, long-lived donors presented more naive CD4+ cells and higher diversity. Older age coincided with a roughly linear decline in TCR beta diversity per million T cells.

Trimming removed 1 base from V and 10 bases from J, with 17 bases in between. This CDR3 contains 15 residues. CDR1 is SGHTA and CDR2 is FQGTGA in the germline V gene. This clonotype was seen a few times. What it recognizes is unknown. Primers used in a second PCR of roughly 6 to 11 cycles were a sample-barcoded 5' primer and a J-beta primer mix. With 12 random nucleotides, a template-switch adaptor tagged each individual cDNA molecule. MiXCR, run by TCRdb on the 5' RACE reads, gives a single entry per CDR3 protein. In the table there are 600,000 or so distinct CDR3 sequences, less than 35% of which are singletons. Donors gave roughly 10 milliliters of peripheral blood apiece.

Sequencing was carried out using blood. The TCR sequence derives from a woman at least 80 years old in good health. The genes are TRBV7-3 and TRBJ2-1; D assignment may be TRBD1 or TRBD2 (5 bases each). Written as DNA, the CDR3 is TGTGCCAGCAGCTTAAGAGAGGGGTATATGTACGAGCAGTTCTTC. Amino acids: CASSLREGYMYEQFF.